This is a list of T cell receptor beta chains from one sample in a study of blood T cell repertoires in COVID-19. TCRdb's copy holds only in-frame clones and misses some; the assay was immunoSEQ multiplex PCR. The sample consists of roughly 38,000 clones, roughly 89% of them appearing once. The sequenced sample consisted of peripheral blood. These receptors were obtained from a man in his sixties with active or convalescent COVID-19. The conserved cysteine and the conserved F or W are not part of the CDR3 here. Fields, in order: V gene, J gene, CDR3 protein.

TRBV11-3	TRBJ2-5	ASSLSRQGGGIQETQY
TRBV3-1/TRBV3-2	TRBJ2-5	ASSQGRRETQY
TRBV15	TRBJ2-1	ATSRASGLHNEQF
TRBV6-5	TRBJ2-5	ATRLSSKETQY
TRBV11-3	TRBJ2-1	ASSSGTSDNYNEQF
TRBV29-1	TRBJ1-1	SVLKTGLAF
TRBV19	TRBJ2-7	ASSSGPGGYEQY
TRBV7-9	TRBJ1-1	ASSRTGAENGAF
TRBV29-1	TRBJ1-2	SVEPHGGNYGYT
TRBV2	TRBJ1-4	ASSEQRDGKLF
TRBV5-4	TRBJ2-7	ASSLAGTGKTYEQY
TRBV12-3/TRBV12-4	TRBJ1-6	ASRRTDNSPLH
TRBV28	TRBJ1-2	ASSAGTAYGYT
TRBV19	TRBJ2-3	ASGHRGADTQY
TRBV7-2	TRBJ2-3	ASSLGPRGGAKDTQY
TRBV4-1	TRBJ2-5	ASSQVISGTGPQGTQY
TRBV7-9	TRBJ2-3	ASSLAGLGPDTQY
TRBV5-4	TRBJ2-3	ASSLQGGTDTQY
TRBV20-1	TRBJ1-4	SAADREKLF
TRBV6-2/TRBV6-3	TRBJ1-2	ASSYSGTGNYGYT
TRBV2	TRBJ2-2	ASSVGGADTGELF
TRBV30	TRBJ2-5	AWGRGGQETQY
TRBV6-5	TRBJ1-5	ASSRDRGERAQH
TRBV27	TRBJ2-5	ASRRPIAAGAQETQY
TRBV6-5	TRBJ2-2	ASSYSRHTGELF
TRBV28	TRBJ2-7	ASSPEILRVDEQY
TRBV5-1	TRBJ1-6	ASSLEGGRSPLH
TRBV2	TRBJ2-2	ASSEAGGQGSTGELF
TRBV10-3	TRBJ2-3	AISPGLAGVRITDTQY
TRBV5-1	TRBJ2-3	ASNGGSVTDTQY
TRBV29-1	TRBJ2-3	SARPVTDTQY
TRBV5-1	TRBJ2-5	ASSLVGGRGSVKTQY
TRBV7-6	TRBJ2-3	ASSMGLVAGVADTQY
TRBV27	TRBJ1-6	ASTAGQNNSPLH
TRBV7-2	TRBJ1-1	ASSPDRGRHTEAF
TRBV27	TRBJ2-2	ASSSQGAGRGELF
TRBV27	TRBJ1-2	ASSYAGTGSYGYT
TRBV5-1	TRBJ1-1	ASSLDRGYSEAF